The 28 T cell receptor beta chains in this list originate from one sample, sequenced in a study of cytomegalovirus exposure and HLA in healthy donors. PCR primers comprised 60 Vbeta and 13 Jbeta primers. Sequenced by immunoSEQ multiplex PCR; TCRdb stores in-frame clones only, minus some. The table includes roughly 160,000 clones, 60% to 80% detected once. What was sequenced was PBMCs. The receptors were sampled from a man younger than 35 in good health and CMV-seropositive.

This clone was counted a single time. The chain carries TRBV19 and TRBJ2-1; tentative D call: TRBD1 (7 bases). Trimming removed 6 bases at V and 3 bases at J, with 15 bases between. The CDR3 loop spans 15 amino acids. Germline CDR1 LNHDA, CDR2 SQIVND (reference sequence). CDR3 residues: CASSPLRGVYNEQFF. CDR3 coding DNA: TGTGCCAGTAGCCCACTCAGGGGGGTCTACAATGAGCAGTTCTTC.

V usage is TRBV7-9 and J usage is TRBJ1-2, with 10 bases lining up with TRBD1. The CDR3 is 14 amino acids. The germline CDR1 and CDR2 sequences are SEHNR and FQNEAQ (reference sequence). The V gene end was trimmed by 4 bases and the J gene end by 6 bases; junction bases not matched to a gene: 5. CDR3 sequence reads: CASSYRDRGDGYTF. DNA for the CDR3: TGTGCCAGCAGCTATAGGGACAGGGGAGATGGCTACACCTTC. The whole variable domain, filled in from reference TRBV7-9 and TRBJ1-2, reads DTGVSQNPRHKITKRGQNVTFRCDPISEHNRLYWYRQTLGQGPEFLTYFQNEAQLEKSRLLSDRFSAERPKGSFSTLEIQRTEQGDSAMYLCASSYRDRGDGYTFGSGTRLTVV.

The CDR3 spells CASSLGAGTEQETQYF. In DNA form, the CDR3 reads TGTGCCAGCAGCTTAGGGGCCGGGACAGAGCAAGAGACCCAGTACTTC. The V gene is TRBV13, the J gene TRBJ2-5; TRBD1 matches 7 bases. Germline loops: CDR1 PRHDT, CDR2 FYEKMQ (reference sequence). Germline trimming cut 0 bases from V and 2 bases from J; bases unmatched to any gene: 6. The CDR3 runs to 16 residues.

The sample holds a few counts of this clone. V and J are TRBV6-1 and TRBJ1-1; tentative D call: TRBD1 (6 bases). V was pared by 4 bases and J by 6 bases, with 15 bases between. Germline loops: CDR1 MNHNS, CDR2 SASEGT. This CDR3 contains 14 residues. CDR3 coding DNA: TGTGCCAGCAGTGTCCGGACAGTCCTCCCTGAAGCTTTCTTT. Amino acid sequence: CASSVRTVLPEAFF.

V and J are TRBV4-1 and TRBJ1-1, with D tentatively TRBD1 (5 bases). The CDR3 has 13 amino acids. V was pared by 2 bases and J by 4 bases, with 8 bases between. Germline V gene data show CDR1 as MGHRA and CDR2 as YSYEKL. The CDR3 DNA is TGCGCCAGCAGCCAAAACGGGGGCACTGAAGCTTTCTTT. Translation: CASSQNGGTEAFF.

Here the CDR3 DNA reads TGTGCCACTTCCCGGGACAGGGACCCCGGGGAGCTGTTTTTT. Translating gives CATSRDRDPGELFF. The chain carries TRBV19 and TRBJ2-2; TRBD1 agrees at 9 bases. The CDR3 is 14 residues long. J gave up 6 bases and V 10 bases, and 9 bases lay outside the gene matches. Looked up from germline, CDR1 is LNHDA and CDR2 is SQIVND (reference sequence).

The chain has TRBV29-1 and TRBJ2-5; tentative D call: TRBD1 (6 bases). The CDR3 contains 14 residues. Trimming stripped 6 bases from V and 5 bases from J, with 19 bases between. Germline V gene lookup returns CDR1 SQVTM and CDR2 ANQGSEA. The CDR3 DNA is TGCAGCGTCGCCTGGCAGGGGCGTTTGGAGACCCAGTACTTC. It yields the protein CSVAWQGRLETQYF.

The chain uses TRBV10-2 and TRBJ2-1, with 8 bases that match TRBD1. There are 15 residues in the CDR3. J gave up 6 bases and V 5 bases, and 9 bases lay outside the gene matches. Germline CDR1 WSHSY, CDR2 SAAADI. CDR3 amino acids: CASSPLDRDLNEQFF. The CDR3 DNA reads TGCGCCAGCAGTCCTTTGGACAGGGATCTCAATGAGCAGTTCTTC.

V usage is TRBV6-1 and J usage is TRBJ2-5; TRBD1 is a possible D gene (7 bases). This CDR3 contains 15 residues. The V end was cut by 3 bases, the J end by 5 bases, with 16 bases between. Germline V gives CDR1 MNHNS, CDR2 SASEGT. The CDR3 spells CASSEGTGAGETQYF. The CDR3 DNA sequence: TGTGCCAGCAGTGAGGGAACAGGGGCGGGGGAGACCCAGTACTTC.

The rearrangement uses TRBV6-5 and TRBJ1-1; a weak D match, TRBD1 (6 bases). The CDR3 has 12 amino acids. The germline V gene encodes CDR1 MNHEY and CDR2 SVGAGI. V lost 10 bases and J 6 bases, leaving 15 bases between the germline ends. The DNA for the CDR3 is TGTGCCACGAGAGGGGGGGCGCCTGAAGCTTTCTTT. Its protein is CATRGGAPEAFF.

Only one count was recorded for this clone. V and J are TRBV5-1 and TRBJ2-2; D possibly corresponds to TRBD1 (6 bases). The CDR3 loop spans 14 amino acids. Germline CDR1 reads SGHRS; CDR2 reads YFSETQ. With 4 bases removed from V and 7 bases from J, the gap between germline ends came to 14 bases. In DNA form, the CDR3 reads TGCGCCAGCAGCCCGCGACAGGACGGCGGGGAGCTGTTTTTT. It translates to CASSPRQDGGELFF. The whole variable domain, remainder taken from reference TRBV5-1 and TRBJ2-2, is KAGVTQTPRYLIKTRGQQVTLSCSPISGHRSVSWYQQTPGQGLQFLFEYFSETQRNKGNFPGRFSGRQFSNSRSEMNVSTLELGDSALYLCASSPRQDGGELFFGEGSRLTVL.

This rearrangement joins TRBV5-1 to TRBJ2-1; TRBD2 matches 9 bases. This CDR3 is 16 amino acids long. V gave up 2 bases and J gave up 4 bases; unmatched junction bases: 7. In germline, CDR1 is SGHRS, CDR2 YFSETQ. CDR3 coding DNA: TGCGCCAGCAGCTTAATACTAGCGGGCCGATACAATGAGCAGTTCTTC. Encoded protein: CASSLILAGRYNEQFF.

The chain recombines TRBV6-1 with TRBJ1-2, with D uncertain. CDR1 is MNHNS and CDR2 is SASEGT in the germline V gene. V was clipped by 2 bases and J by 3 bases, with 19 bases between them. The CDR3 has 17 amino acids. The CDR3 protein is CASSETWPPERDYGYTF. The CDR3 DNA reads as TGTGCCAGCAGTGAAACGTGGCCCCCCGAGCGGGACTATGGCTACACCTTC.

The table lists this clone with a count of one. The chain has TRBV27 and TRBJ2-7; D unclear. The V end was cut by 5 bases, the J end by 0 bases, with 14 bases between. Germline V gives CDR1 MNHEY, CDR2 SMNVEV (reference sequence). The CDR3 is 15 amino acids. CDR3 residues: CASSPARWPSYEQYF. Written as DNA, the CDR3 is TGTGCCAGCAGTCCCGCCCGTTGGCCCTCCTACGAGCAGTACTTC.

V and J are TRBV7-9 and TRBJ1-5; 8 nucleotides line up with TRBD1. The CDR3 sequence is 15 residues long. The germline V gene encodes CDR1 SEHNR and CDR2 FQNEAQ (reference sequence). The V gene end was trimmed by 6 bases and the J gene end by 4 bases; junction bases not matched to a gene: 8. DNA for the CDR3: TGTGCCAGCAGTGACGGGACAGGACTAAATCAGCCCCAGCATTTT. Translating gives CASSDGTGLNQPQHF.

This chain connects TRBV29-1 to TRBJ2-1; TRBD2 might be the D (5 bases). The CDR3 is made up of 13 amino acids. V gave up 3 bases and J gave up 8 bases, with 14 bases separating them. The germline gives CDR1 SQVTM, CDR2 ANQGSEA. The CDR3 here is CSVDLGVMDEQFF. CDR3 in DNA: TGCAGCGTTGACTTGGGAGTTATGGATGAGCAGTTCTTC.

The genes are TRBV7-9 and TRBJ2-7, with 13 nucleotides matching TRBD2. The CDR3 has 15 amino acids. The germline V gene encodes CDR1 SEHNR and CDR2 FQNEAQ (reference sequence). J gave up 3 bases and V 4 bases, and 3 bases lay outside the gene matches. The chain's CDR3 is CASSSWTSGSYEQYF. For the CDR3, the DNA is TGTGCCAGCAGCTCCTGGACTAGCGGGAGCTACGAGCAGTACTTC. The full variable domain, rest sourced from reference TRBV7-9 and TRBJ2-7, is DTGVSQNPRHKITKRGQNVTFRCDPISEHNRLYWYRQTLGQGPEFLTYFQNEAQLEKSRLLSDRFSAERPKGSFSTLEIQRTEQGDSAMYLCASSSWTSGSYEQYFGPGTRLTVT.

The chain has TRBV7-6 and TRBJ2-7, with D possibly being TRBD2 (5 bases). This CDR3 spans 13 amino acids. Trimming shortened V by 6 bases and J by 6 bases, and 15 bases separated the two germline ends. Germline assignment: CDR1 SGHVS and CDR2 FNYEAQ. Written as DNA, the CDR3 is TGTGCCAGCAGTCATCGAGGGTGGGTCGAGCAGTACTTC. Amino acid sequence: CASSHRGWVEQYF. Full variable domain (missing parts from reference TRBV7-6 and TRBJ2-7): GAGVSQSPRYKVTKRGQDVALRCDPISGHVSLYWYRQALGQGPEFLTYFNYEAQQDKSGLPNDRFSAERPEGSISTLTIQRTEQRDSAMYRCASSHRGWVEQYFGPGTRLTVT.

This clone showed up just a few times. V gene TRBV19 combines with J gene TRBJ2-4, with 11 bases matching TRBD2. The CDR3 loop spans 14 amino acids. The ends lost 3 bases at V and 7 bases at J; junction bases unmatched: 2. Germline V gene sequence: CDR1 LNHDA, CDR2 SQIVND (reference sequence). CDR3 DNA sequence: TGTGCCAGTAGTATTAGCGGGGGGGCGAACATTCAGTACTTC. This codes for CASSISGGANIQYF. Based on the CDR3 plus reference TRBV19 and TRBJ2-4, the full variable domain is DGGITQSPKYLFRKEGQNVTLSCEQNLNHDAMYWYRQDPGQGLRLIYYSQIVNDFQKGDIAEGYSVSREKKESFPLTVTSAQKNPTAFYLCASSISGGANIQYFGAGTRLSVL.

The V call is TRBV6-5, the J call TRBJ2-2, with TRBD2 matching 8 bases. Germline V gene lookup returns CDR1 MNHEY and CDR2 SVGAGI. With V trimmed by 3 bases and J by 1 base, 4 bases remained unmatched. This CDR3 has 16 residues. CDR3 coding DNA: TGTGCCAGCAGTTATAACCTAGCGGGGAACACCGGGGAGCTGTTTTTT. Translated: CASSYNLAGNTGELFF.

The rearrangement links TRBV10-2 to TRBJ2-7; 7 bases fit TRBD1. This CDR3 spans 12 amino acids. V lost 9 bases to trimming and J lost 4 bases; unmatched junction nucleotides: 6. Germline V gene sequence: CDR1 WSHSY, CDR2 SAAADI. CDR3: CASKTGTYEQYF. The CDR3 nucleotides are TGCGCCAGTAAGACAGGGACGTACGAGCAGTACTTC.

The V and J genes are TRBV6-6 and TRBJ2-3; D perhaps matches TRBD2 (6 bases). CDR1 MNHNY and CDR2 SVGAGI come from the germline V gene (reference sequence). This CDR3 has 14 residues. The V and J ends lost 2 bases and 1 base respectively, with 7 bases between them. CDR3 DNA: TGTGCCAGCAGTTACCCGGGGGGCACAGATACGCAGTATTTT. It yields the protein CASSYPGGTDTQYF.

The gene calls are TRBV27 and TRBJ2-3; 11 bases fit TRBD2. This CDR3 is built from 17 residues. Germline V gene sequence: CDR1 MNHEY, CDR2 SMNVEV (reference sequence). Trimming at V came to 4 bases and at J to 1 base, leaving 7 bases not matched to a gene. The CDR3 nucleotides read TGTGCCAGCAGTTCGGTAGCGGGGGGGCGCCGCACAGATACGCAGTATTTT. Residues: CASSSVAGGRRTDTQYF.

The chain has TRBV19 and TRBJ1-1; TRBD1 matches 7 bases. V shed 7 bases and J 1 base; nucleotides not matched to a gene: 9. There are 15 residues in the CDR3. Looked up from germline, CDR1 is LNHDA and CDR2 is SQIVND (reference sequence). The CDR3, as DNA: TGTGCCAGTAACACTGAGCACAGGGGGAACACTGAAGCTTTCTTT. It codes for CASNTEHRGNTEAFF.

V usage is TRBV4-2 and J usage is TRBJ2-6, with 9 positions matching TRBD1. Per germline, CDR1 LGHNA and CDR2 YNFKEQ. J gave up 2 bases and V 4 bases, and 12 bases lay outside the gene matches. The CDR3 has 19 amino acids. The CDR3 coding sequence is TGTGCCAGCAGCCTGGGTCTGGCGACAGGGGGTCCTGGGGCCAACGTCCTGACTTTC. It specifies CASSLGLATGGPGANVLTF.

This CDR3 reads CASSFGTTQETQYF. CDR3 bases: TGTGCCAGCAGCTTTGGCACCACACAAGAGACCCAGTACTTC. The rearrangement links TRBV11-2 to TRBJ2-5; no reliable D call. The CDR3 runs to 14 residues. V was trimmed by 3 bases and J by 2 bases, leaving 10 bases between them. Germline lookup yields CDR1 SGHAT and CDR2 FQNNGV.

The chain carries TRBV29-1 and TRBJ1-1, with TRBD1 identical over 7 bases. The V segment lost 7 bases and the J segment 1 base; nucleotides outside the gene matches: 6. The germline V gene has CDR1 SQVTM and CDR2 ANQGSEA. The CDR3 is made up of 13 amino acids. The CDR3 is CSAYRGPNTEAFF. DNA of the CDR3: TGCAGCGCTTACAGGGGACCGAACACTGAAGCTTTCTTT.

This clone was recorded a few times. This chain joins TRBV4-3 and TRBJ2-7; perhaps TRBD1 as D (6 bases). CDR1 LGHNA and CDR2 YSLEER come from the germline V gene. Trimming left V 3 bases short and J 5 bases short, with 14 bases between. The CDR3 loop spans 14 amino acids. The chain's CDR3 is CASSQEEQGHEQYF. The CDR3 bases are TGCGCCAGCAGCCAGGAAGAACAGGGCCACGAGCAGTACTTC.